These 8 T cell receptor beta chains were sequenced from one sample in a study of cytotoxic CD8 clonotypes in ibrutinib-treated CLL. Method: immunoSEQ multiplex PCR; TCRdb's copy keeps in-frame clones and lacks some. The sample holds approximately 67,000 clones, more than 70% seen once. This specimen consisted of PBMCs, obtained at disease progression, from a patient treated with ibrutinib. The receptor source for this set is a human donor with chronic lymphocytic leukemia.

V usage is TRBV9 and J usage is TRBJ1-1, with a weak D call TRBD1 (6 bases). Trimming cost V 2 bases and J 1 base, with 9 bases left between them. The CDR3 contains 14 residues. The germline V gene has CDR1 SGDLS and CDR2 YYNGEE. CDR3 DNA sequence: TGTGCCAGCAGCGTGGGACACCAGAACACTGAAGCTTTCTTT. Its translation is CASSVGHQNTEAFF.

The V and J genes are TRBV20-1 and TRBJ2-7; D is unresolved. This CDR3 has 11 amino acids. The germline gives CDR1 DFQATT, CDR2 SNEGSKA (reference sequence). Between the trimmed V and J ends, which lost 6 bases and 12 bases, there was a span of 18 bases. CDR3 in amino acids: CSARTNYGAYF. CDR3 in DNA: TGCAGTGCAAGGACCAACTATGGTGCGTACTTC.

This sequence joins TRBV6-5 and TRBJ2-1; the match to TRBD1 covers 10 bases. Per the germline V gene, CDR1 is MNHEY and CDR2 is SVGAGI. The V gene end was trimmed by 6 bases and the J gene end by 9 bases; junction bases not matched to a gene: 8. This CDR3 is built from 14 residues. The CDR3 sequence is CASSAADRGFEQFF. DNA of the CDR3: TGTGCCAGCAGCGCTGCGGACAGGGGGTTTGAGCAGTTCTTC.

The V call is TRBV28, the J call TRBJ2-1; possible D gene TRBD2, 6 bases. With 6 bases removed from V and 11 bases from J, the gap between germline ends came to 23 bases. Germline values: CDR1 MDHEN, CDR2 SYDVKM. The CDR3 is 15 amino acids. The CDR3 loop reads CASRRLASTNTQQFF. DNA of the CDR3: TGTGCCAGCAGAAGGCTAGCGTCCACAAACACTCAGCAGTTCTTC.

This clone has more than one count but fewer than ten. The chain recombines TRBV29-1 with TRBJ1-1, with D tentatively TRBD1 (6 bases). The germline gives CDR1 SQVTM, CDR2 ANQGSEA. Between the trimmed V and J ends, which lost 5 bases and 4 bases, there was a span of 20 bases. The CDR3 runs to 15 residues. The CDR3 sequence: CSVRRGGLGSTEAFF. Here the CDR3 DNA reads TGCAGCGTTCGCAGGGGAGGGTTAGGGAGCACTGAAGCTTTCTTT.

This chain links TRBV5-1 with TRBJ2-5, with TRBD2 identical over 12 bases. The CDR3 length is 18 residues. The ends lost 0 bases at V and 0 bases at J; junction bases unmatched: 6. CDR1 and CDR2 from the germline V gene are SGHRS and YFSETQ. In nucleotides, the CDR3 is TGCGCCAGCAGCTTGGTGCCTAGCGGGGGGGCGTACCAAGAGACCCAGTACTTC. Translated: CASSLVPSGGAYQETQYF.

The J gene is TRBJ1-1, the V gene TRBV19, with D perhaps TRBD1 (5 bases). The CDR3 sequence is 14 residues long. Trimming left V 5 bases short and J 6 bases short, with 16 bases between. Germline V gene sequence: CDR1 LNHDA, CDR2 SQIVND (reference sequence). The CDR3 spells CASSRTSRDAEAFF. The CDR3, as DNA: TGTGCCAGTAGTCGCACAAGCCGGGACGCTGAAGCTTTCTTT.

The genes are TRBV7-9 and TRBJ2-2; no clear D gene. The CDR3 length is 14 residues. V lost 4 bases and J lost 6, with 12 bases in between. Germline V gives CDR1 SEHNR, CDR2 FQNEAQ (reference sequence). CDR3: CASSSTGTPGELFF. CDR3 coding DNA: TGTGCCAGCAGCTCCACCGGAACCCCCGGGGAGCTGTTTTTT.